Listed here are 16 T cell receptor beta chains from one sample, sequenced in a study of response to subunit inactivated influenza vaccine. TCRdb re-called the RT-PCR reads with MiXCR, one entry per CDR3 protein. The table has about 500,000 distinct CDR3 sequences, approximately 17% seen once. The source material was CD4+ T cells sorted from PBMCs, sampled around 25 months after vaccination. The receptors come from a man in his fifties or sixties who received an inactivated influenza vaccine.

This clonotype has just a few counts. CDR3 protein: CASSFDNRLLNEQFF. The CDR3, as DNA: TGTGCCAGCTCATTCGATAACCGACTGCTCAATGAGCAGTTCTTC. The chain carries TRBV18 and TRBJ2-1; D uncertain. The V end was cut by 5 bases, the J end by 6 bases, with 17 bases between. Germline V gene sequence: CDR1 KGHSH, CDR2 LQKENI. This CDR3 has 15 amino acids. Variable domain in full (rest from reference TRBV18 and TRBJ2-1): NAGVMQNPRHLVRRRGQEARLRCSPMKGHSHVYWYRQLPEEGLKFMVYLQKENIIDESGMPKERFSAEFPKEGPSILRIQQVVRGDSAAYFCASSFDNRLLNEQFFGPGTRLTVL.

This clonotype was counted between two and nine times. J is TRBJ1-1 and V is TRBV3-1; D remains ambiguous. The V gene lost 4 bases and the J gene lost 3 bases, with 12 bases spanning the gap. The CDR3 covers 14 residues. Germline V gene sequence: CDR1 LGHDT, CDR2 YNNKEL (reference sequence). In DNA form, the CDR3 reads TGTGCCAGCAGCCCGACTCCTAGGGACACTGAAGCTTTCTTT. Its protein product is CASSPTPRDTEAFF.

Regarding this clonotype: This may come from a read error, since a much larger clone is one base off. This chain uses TRBV20-1 with TRBJ2-4; D perhaps matches TRBD2 (6 bases). The CDR3 consists of 15 residues. CDR1 is DFQATT, CDR2 SNEGSKA, per germline (reference sequence). The CDR3 protein is CCARESGGFKNIQYF. The CDR3 DNA is TGCTGTGCTAGAGAGTCCGGGGGTTTCAAAAACATTCAGTACTTC.

This clonotype was counted between two and nine times. The J gene is TRBJ2-5, the V gene TRBV15; 11 bases match TRBD2. Germline assignment: CDR1 LNHNV and CDR2 YYDKDF (reference sequence). This CDR3 region has 14 residues. Losses at the gene ends were 4 bases for V and 4 bases for J; bases not matched to a gene: 2. Here the CDR3 reads CATSKGLAGETQYF. The CDR3 DNA reads as TGTGCCACCAGCAAAGGACTAGCGGGAGAGACCCAGTACTTC.

The sample holds many counts of this clonotype. The chain joins TRBV10-3 to TRBJ2-2, with D uncertain. CDR3 length: 11 amino acids. Looked up from germline, CDR1 is ENHRY and CDR2 is SYGVKD. V was trimmed by 3 bases and J by 6 bases, leaving 2 bases between them. CDR3 residues: CAISDPGELFF. CDR3 in DNA: TGTGCCATCAGTGACCCCGGGGAGCTGTTTTTT.

The V gene is TRBV9, the J gene TRBJ2-2; TRBD2 agrees at 9 bases. Trimming at V came to 4 bases and at J to 5 bases, leaving 9 bases not matched to a gene. The germline CDR1 and CDR2 sequences are SGDLS and YYNGEE. The CDR3 contains 16 residues. The CDR3 DNA follows: TGTGCCAGCAGCCCTAATAGCGGGAGAGCTACCGGGGAGCTGTTTTTT. The encoded protein is CASSPNSGRATGELFF.

The J gene is TRBJ2-3, the V gene TRBV5-6; D remains unclear. V was shortened by 3 bases and J by 0 bases, with 8 bases between the two germline ends. Per the germline V gene, CDR1 is SGHDT and CDR2 is YYEEEE. The CDR3 covers 14 residues. CDR3: CASSSTRSTDTQYF. Here the CDR3 DNA reads TGTGCCAGCAGCTCCACACGGAGCACAGATACGCAGTATTTT.

This clonotype was seen a few times. V usage is TRBV3-1 and J usage is TRBJ2-7; perhaps TRBD2 as D (6 bases). The ends were cut back, 3 bases at V and 4 bases at J, with 16 bases in the middle. Germline assignment: CDR1 LGHDT and CDR2 YNNKEL (reference sequence). CDR3 length: 15 residues. CDR3 coding DNA: TGTGCCAGCAGCCAGGGACTCGTTGAAGGGTACGAGCAGTACTTC. This translates into CASSQGLVEGYEQYF.

This clonotype appeared a few times. The chain carries TRBV20-1 and TRBJ2-7; no clear D. Trimming removed 6 bases from V and 3 bases from J, with 15 bases in between. From germline, CDR1 is DFQATT and CDR2 SNEGSKA (reference sequence). The CDR3 contains 13 residues. CDR3 bases: TGCAGTGCCCCCGGCCAGCTATTCTACGAGCAGTACTTC. Translating gives CSAPGQLFYEQYF.

The chain is built from TRBV2 and TRBJ1-1, with D perhaps TRBD1 (6 bases). Germline-derived CDR1 and CDR2 are SNHLY and FYNNEI. Trimming took off 6 bases at V and 4 bases at J, with 15 bases between the two ends. The length of the CDR3 is 14 residues. The CDR3 DNA follows: TGTGCCAGCAGCGGGGACACCGCGGGCACTGAAGCTTTCTTT. It encodes CASSGDTAGTEAFF.

This clonotype was detected only a few times. This chain connects TRBV20-1 to TRBJ1-1, with D tentatively TRBD1 (5 bases). CDR3 size: 18 residues. The V gene lost 0 bases and the J gene lost 0 bases, with 20 bases spanning the gap. Per the germline V gene, CDR1 is DFQATT and CDR2 is SNEGSKA (reference sequence). The CDR3 sequence is CSARDQGQNFIMNTEAFF. Written as DNA, the CDR3 is TGCAGTGCTAGAGATCAGGGTCAGAACTTTATTATGAACACTGAAGCTTTCTTT.

The rearrangement links TRBV15 to TRBJ1-1; D not certain. The germline CDR1 and CDR2 sequences are LNHNV and YYDKDF (reference sequence). The CDR3 sequence is 14 residues long. V shed 4 bases and J shed 5 bases, with 14 bases lying between them. The CDR3 is CATSKFRPGTEAFF. Written as DNA, the CDR3 is TGTGCCACCAGCAAATTCAGGCCGGGGACTGAAGCTTTCTTT.

The chain links TRBV6-2 or TRBV6-3 to TRBJ2-7; 9 nucleotides agree with TRBD2. Germline V lookup: CDR1 MNHEY, CDR2 SVGEGT. The V gene end was trimmed by 10 bases and the J gene end by 2 bases; junction bases not matched to a gene: 6. The CDR3 has 13 residues. The CDR3 DNA is TGTGCCACCCGGGCTAGCGGGGCCTACGAGCAGTACTTC. Translation: CATRASGAYEQYF.

The V and J genes are TRBV11-1 and TRBJ2-7, with 10 bases identical to TRBD2. Germline V CDR1 and CDR2: SGHAT, FQDESV (reference sequence). The length of the CDR3 is 18 residues. Trimming cost V 1 base and J 6 bases; bases outside gene matches: 15. Written as DNA, the CDR3 is TGTGCCAGCAGCTTAGGGTCTAGCGGGAGTTCATGGACAAGCGAGCAGTACTTC. Its protein product is CASSLGSSGSSWTSEQYF.

A few counts support this clonotype. The rearrangement uses TRBV7-2 and TRBJ2-7; D is ambiguous. CDR3 length: 13 residues. The V end was cut by 5 bases, the J end by 2 bases, with 10 bases between. Germline CDR1 reads SGHTA; CDR2 reads FQGNSA. The CDR3, as DNA: TGTGCCAGCAGCGCCCCCAGCACCTACGAGCAGTACTTC. Protein product: CASSAPSTYEQYF.

In this sample, this clonotype turned up once. The chain couples TRBV5-1 to TRBJ2-3, with 8 bases lining up with TRBD2. The CDR3 has 13 residues. Germline V gene data show CDR1 as SGHRS and CDR2 as YFSETQ. V lost 7 bases to trimming and J lost 2 bases; unmatched junction nucleotides: 3. CDR3 bases: TGCGCCAGCGGCGGGGGGTTCACAGATACGCAGTATTTT. Its protein product is CASGGGFTDTQYF.